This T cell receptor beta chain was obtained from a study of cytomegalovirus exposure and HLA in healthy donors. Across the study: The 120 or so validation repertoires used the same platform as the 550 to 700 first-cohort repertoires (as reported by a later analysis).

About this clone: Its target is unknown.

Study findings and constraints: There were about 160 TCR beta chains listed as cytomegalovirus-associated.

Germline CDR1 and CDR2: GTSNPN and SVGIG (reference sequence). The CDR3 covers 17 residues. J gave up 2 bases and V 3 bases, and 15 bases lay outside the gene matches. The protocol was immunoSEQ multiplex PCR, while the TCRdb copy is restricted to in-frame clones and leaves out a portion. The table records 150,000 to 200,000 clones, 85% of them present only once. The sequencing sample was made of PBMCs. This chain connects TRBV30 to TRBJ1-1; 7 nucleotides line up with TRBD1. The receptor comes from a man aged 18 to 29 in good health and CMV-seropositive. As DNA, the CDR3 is TGTGCCTGGAGCTCTCACCGGGACAGAAAATTAAACACTGAAGCTTTCTTT. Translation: CAWSSHRDRKLNTEAFF.